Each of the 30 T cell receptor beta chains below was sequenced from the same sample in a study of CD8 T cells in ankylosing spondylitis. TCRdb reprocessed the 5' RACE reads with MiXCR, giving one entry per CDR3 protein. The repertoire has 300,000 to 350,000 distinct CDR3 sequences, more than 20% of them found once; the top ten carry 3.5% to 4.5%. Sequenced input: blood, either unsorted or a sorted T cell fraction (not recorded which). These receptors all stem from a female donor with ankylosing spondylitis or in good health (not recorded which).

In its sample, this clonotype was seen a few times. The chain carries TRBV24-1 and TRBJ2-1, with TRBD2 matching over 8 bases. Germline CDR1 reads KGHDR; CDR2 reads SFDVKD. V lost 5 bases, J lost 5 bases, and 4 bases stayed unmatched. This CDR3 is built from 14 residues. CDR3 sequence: CATSAAREDNEQFF. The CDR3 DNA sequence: TGTGCCACCAGTGCGGCGCGGGAGGACAATGAGCAGTTCTTC.

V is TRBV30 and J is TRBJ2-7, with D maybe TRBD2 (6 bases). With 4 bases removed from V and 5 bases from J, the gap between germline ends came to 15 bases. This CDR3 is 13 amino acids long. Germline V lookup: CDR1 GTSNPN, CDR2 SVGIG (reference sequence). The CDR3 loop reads CAWKSTWRDEQYF. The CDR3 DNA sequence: TGTGCCTGGAAGTCTACCTGGAGGGACGAGCAGTACTTC. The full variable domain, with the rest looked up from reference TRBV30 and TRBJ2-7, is SQTIHQWPATLVQPVGSPLSLECTVEGTSNPNLYWYRQAAGRGLQLLFYSVGIGQISSEVPQNLSASRPQDRQFILSSKKLLLSDSGFYLCAWKSTWRDEQYFGPGTRLTVT.

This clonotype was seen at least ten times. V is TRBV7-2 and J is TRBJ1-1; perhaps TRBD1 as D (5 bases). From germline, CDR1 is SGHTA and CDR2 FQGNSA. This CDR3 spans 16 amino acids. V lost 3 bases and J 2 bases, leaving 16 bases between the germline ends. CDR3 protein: CASSFFSAGINTEAFF. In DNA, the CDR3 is TGTGCCAGCAGCTTCTTCTCGGCAGGGATTAACACTGAAGCTTTCTTT.

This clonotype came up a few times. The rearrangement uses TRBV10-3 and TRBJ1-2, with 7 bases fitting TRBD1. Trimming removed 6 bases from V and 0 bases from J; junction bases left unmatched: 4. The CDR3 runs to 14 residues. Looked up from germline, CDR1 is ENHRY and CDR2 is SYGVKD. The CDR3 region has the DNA TGTGCCATCAGAAGCGACAGGGCTAACTATGGCTACACCTTC. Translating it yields CAIRSDRANYGYTF.

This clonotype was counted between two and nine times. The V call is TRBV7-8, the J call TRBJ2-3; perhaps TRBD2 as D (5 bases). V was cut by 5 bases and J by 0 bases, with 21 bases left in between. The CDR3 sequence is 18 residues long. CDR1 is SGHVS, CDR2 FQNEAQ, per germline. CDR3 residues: CASSPEPRWRTSTDTQYF. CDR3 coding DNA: TGTGCCAGCAGCCCAGAGCCCCGATGGCGGACTAGCACAGATACGCAGTATTTT.

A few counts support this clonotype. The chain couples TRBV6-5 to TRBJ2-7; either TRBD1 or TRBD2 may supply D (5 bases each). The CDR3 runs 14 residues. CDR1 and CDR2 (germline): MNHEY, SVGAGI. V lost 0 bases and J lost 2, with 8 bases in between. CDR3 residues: CASSYSGAAYEQYF. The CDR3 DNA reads TGTGCCAGCAGTTACTCCGGGGCCGCCTACGAGCAGTACTTC.

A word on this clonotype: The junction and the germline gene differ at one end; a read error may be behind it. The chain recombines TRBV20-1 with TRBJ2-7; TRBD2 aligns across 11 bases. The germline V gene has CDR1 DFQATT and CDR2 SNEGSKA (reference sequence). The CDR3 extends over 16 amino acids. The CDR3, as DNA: TGCTGTGCTAGACACTATACTAGCGGGAGAAGTGACGAGCAGTACTTC. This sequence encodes CCARHYTSGRSDEQYF.

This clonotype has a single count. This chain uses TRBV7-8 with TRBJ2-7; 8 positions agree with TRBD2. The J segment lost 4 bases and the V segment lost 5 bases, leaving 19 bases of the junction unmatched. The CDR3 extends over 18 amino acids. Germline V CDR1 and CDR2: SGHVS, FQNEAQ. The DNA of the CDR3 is TGTGCCAGCAGCCAAGAACGGAAAACGGGAGGGTATATTTACGAGCAGTACTTC. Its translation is CASSQERKTGGYIYEQYF.

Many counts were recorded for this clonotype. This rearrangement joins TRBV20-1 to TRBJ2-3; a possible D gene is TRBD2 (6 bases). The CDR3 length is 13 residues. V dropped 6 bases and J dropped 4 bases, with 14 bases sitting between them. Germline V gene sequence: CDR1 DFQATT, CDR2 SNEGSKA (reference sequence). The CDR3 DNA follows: TGCAGTGCCAGGAGGTGGGAGGCAGATACGCAGTATTTT. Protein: CSARRWEADTQYF.

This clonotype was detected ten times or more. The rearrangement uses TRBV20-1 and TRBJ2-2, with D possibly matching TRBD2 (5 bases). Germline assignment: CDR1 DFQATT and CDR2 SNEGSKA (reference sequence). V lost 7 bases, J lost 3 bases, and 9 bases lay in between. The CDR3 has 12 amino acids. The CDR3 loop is CSGLRDTGELFF. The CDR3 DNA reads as TGCAGTGGGTTGAGGGACACCGGGGAGCTGTTTTTT.

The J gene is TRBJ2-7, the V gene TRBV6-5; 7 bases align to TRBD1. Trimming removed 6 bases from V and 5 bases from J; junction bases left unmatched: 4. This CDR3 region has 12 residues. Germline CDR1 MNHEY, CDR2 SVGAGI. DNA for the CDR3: TGTGCCAGCAGAACAGGGGAAGACGAGCAGTACTTC. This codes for CASRTGEDEQYF.

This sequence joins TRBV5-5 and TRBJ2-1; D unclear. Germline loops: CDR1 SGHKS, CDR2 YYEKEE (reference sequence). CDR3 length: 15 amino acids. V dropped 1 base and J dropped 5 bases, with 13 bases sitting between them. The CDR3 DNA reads TGTGCCAGCAGCTTGACCACCCTACCCAACAATGAGCAGTTCTTC. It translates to CASSLTTLPNNEQFF.

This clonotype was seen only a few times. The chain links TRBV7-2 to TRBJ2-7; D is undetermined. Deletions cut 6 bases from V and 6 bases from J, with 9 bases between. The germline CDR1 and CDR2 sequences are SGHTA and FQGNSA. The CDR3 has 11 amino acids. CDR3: CASRGFGEQYF. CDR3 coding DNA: TGTGCCAGCAGAGGATTCGGCGAGCAGTACTTC.

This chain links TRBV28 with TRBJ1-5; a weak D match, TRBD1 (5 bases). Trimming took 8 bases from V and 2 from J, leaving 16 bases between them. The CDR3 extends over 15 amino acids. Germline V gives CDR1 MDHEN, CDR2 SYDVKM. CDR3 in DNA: TGTGCCAGCCGACAGATCGCTGGCGGCAATCAGCCCCAGCATTTT. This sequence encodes CASRQIAGGNQPQHF.

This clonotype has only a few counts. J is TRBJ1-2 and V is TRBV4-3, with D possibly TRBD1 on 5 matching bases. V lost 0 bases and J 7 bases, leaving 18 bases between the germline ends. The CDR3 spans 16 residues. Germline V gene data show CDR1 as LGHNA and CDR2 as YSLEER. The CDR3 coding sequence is TGCGCCAGCAGCCAAGATAGAGGTGCGCAGACAGTTGGCTACACCTTC. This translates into CASSQDRGAQTVGYTF.

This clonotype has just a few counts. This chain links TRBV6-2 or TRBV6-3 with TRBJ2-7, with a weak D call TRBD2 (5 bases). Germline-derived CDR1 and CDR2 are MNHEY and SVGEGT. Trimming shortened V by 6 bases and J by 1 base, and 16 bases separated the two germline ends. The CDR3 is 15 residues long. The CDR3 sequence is CASRTSGVGSYEQYF. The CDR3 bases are TGTGCCAGCAGGACGAGCGGAGTCGGATCCTACGAGCAGTACTTC.

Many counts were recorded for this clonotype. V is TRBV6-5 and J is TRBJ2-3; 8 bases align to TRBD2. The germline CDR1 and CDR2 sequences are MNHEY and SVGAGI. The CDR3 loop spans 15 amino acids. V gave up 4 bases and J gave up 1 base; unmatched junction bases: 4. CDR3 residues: CASSFTSGRTDTQYF. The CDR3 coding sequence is TGTGCCAGCAGTTTCACTAGCGGACGCACAGATACGCAGTATTTT.

Written as DNA, the CDR3 is TGTGCCAGCAGCTACAGGCTCCGAAACACCATATATTTT. Translation: CASSYRLRNTIYF. The chain joins TRBV7-2 to TRBJ1-3; possible D gene TRBD1, 5 bases. The V and J ends lost 4 bases and 5 bases respectively, with 9 bases between them. Per the germline V gene, CDR1 is SGHTA and CDR2 is FQGNSA. The CDR3 contains 13 residues.

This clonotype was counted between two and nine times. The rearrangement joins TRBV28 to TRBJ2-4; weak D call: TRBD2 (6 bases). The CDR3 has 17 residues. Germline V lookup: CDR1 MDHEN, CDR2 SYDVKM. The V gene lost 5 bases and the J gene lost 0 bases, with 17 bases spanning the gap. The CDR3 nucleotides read TGTGCCAGCAGTCGGGGACGCGGGACGATAGCCAAAAACATTCAGTACTTC. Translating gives CASSRGRGTIAKNIQYF.

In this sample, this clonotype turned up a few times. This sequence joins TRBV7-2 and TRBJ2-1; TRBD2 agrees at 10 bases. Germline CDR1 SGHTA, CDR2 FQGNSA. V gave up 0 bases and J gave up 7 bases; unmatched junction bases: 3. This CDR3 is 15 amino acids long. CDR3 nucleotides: TGTGCCAGCAGCTTAGCCCTAGCGGGAGCAAATGAGCAGTTCTTC. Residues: CASSLALAGANEQFF. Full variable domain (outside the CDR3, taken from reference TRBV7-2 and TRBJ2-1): GAGVSQSPSNKVTEKGKDVELRCDPISGHTALYWYRQSLGQGLEFLIYFQGNSAPDKSGLPSDRFSAERTGGSVSTLTIQRTQQEDSAVYLCASSLALAGANEQFFGPGTRLTVL.

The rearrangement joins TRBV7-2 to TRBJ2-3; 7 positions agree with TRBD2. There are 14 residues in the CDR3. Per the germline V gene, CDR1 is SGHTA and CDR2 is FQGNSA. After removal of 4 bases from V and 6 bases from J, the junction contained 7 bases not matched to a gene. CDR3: CASSWDLSGDTQYF. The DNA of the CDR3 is TGTGCCAGCAGCTGGGACCTTAGCGGGGATACGCAGTATTTT.

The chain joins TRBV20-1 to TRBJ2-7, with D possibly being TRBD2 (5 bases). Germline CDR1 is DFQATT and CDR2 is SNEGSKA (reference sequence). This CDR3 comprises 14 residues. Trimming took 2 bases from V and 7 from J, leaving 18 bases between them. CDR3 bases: TGCAGTGCTAGATGGGCTAGCACCCCTCGAGAGCAGTACTTC. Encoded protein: CSARWASTPREQYF.

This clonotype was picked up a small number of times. The CDR3 is CASSRWTPSYEQYF. The CDR3 DNA is TGTGCCAGCAGCCGGTGGACACCCTCCTACGAGCAGTACTTC. The chain is built from TRBV7-2 and TRBJ2-7, with a possible D match to TRBD1 (5 bases). The V end was cut by 5 bases, the J end by 0 bases, with 11 bases between. CDR3 length: 14 residues. The germline V gene encodes CDR1 SGHTA and CDR2 FQGNSA.

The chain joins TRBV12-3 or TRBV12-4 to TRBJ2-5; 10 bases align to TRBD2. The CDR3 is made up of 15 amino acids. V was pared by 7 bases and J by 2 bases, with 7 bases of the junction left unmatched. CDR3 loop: CASTHGLAVQETQYF. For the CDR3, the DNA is TGTGCCAGCACCCACGGACTAGCGGTTCAAGAGACCCAGTACTTC.

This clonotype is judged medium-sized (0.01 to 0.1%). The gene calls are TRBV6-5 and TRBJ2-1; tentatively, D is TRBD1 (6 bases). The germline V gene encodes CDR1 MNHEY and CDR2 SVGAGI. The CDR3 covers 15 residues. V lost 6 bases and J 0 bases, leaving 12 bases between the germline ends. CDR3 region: CASRTGPSSYNEQFF. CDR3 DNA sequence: TGTGCCAGCAGGACAGGTCCGAGCTCCTACAATGAGCAGTTCTTC.

The CDR3 loop reads CASSQDRVGGRRDTQYF. The DNA of the CDR3 is TGTGCCAGCAGCCAAGATCGGGTAGGAGGGAGGCGAGATACGCAGTATTTT. V is TRBV14 and J is TRBJ2-3, with D tentatively TRBD2 (6 bases). CDR1 and CDR2 (germline): SGHDN, FVKESK. V was shortened by 0 bases and J by 5 bases, with 18 bases between the two germline ends. The CDR3 is 17 residues long.

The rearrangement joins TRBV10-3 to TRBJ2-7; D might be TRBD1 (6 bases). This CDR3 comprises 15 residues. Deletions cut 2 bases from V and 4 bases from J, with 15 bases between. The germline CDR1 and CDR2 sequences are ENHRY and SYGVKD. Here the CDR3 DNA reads TGTGCCATCAGTGAGAAACAGGGCTTGGCGTACGAGCAGTACTTC. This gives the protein CAISEKQGLAYEQYF.

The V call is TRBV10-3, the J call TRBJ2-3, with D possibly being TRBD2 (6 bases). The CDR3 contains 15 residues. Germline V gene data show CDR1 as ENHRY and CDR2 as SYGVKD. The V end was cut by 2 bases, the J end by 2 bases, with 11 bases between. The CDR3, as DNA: TGTGCCATCAGTGAGGGAAGCGGGCTCACAGATACGCAGTATTTT. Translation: CAISEGSGLTDTQYF.

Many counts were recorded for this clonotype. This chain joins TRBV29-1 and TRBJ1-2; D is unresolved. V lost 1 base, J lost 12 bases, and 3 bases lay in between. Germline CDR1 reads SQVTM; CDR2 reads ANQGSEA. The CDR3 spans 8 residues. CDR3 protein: CSVEGHTF. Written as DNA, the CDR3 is TGCAGCGTTGAAGGCCACACCTTC. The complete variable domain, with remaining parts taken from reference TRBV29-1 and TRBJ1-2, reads SAVISQKPSRDICQRGTSLTIQCQVDSQVTMMFWYRQQPGQSLTLIATANQGSEATYESGFVIDKFPISRPNLTFSTLTVSNMSPEDSSIYLCSVEGHTFGSGTRLTVV.

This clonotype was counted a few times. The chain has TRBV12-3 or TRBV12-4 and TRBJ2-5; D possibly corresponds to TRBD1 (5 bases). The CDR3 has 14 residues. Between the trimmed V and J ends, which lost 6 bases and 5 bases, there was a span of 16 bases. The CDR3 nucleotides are TGTGCCAGCAGCCCACTTAGGGGTGGGGAGACCCAGTACTTC. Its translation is CASSPLRGGETQYF.